The rows below give T cell receptor beta chains drawn from one sample of a study of PD-L1 blockade in urothelial cancer. The data were produced by immunoSEQ multiplex PCR, yet TCRdb's version contains in-frame clones alone and is incomplete. The table lists around 100,000 clones, around 91% of them singletons, with 1.5% to 2% in the top ten. Specimen: PBMCs, collected around atezolizumab (anti-PD-L1) treatment. The source is a man between 60 and 75 years old with urothelial cancer. CDR3s include the opening cysteine and the closing phenylalanine or tryptophan. A D gene is named only where the DNA matches it firmly. The size entry is marked missing in some rows and otherwise reads once, few, many or a size class.

D | length | J | V | size | DNA | CDR3
TRBD1 | 15 | TRBJ2-2 | TRBV6-1 | NA | TGTGCCAGCAGTCCCCAGGGGGTGAACACCGGGGAGCTGTTTTTT | CASSPQGVNTGELFF
TRBD1 | 16 | TRBJ1-1 | TRBV28 | NA | TGTGCCAGCAGCCAACCTTACGGGACAGGGGGCACTGAAGCTTTCTTT | CASSQPYGTGGTEAFF
NA | 13 | TRBJ1-5 | TRBV6-5 | NA | TGTGCCAGTGGGGCTATAAGCAATCAGCCCCAGCATTTT | CASGAISNQPQHF
NA | 14 | TRBJ2-7 | TRBV5-1 | NA | TGCGCCAGCAGCTTGAGAGGCACATCCTACGAGCAGTACTTC | CASSLRGTSYEQYF
TRBD2 | 12 | TRBJ2-7 | TRBV28 | NA | TGTGCCATCAGAGGAAGTAGCGGGGCCGGGTACTTC | CAIRGSSGAGYF
TRBD2 | 17 | TRBJ2-3 | TRBV9 | NA | TGTGCCAGCAGCGTAACCGCGGCGGGTAGCGGGACAGATACGCAGTATTTT | CASSVTAAGSGTDTQYF
NA | 15 | TRBJ2-7 | TRBV7-7 | NA | TGTGCTAGCAGCTTAGGGCGGGGCCCCTCCTACGAGCAGTACTTC | CASSLGRGPSYEQYF
TRBD1 | 14 | TRBJ2-5 | TRBV2 | NA | TGTGCCAGCAGTGGACAGGGGGCTTTGAAGACCCAGTACTTC | CASSGQGALKTQYF
TRBD1 | 15 | TRBJ1-2 | TRBV7-2 | NA | TGTGCCAGCAGCTTAGAGGGACAGGGGAACTATGGCTACACCTTC | CASSLEGQGNYGYTF
NA | 16 | TRBJ1-4 | TRBV5-1 | NA | TGCGCCAGCAGCTATGGGACTAGCAGGTCTAATGAAAAACTGTTTTTT | CASSYGTSRSNEKLFF
TRBD2 | 16 | TRBJ2-3 | TRBV5-1 | NA | TGCGCCAGCAGCTTCGGCCTAGCGGGGGCCATGGATACGCAGTATTTT | CASSFGLAGAMDTQYF
NA | 15 | TRBJ2-1 | TRBV28 | NA | TGTGCCAGCAGTTTAGGGGGGGCGCTATACAATGAGCAGTTCTTC | CASSLGGALYNEQFF
NA | 13 | TRBJ1-2 | TRBV5-1 | NA | TGCGCCAGCCGACCGACAGCGAGCTATGGCTACACCTTC | CASRPTASYGYTF
NA | 18 | TRBJ2-5 | TRBV11-1 | NA | TGTGCCAGCAGCCCGTTCGCCCCCGGGGGACAGCCCAAAGAGACCCAGTACTTC | CASSPFAPGGQPKETQYF
NA | 21 | TRBJ2-6 | TRBV5-1 | NA | TGCGCCAGCACCCTGGAATTAAATCGGGGGTTCACCCTCTCTGGGGCCAACGTCCTGACTTTC | CASTLELNRGFTLSGANVLTF
NA | 12 | TRBJ2-2 | TRBV4-2 | few | TGTGCCAGCAGCCAAGTAGCCGGGGAGCTGTTTTTT | CASSQVAGELFF
TRBD1 | 14 | TRBJ2-3 | TRBV7-9 | NA | TGTGCCAGCAGACGACAGGGGTCGACAGATACGCAGTATTTT | CASRRQGSTDTQYF
TRBD1 | 17 | TRBJ1-1 | TRBV28 | NA | TGTGCCAGCAGTTTATCGGTGACAGGGCGGTCGAACACTGAAGCTTTCTTT | CASSLSVTGRSNTEAFF
TRBD1 | 15 | TRBJ1-1 | TRBV4-3 | few | TGCGCCAGCAGCCAAGGTCAGCAGGGGGTTACTGAAGCTTTCTTT | CASSQGQQGVTEAFF
NA | 14 | TRBJ1-4 | TRBV11-2 | NA | TGTGCCAGCAGCTCCCTTCAGGGCAGGGAAAAACTGTTTTTT | CASSSLQGREKLFF
TRBD2 | 18 | TRBJ2-1 | TRBV6-1 | NA | TGTGCCAGCAGTGAACGGACTAGCGGGGGCCGGCTAAGAAATGAGCAGTTCTTC | CASSERTSGGRLRNEQFF
TRBD2 | 16 | TRBJ2-1 | TRBV6-6 | NA | TGTGCCAGCAGTTCCCCTAGCGGCGCCACCTACAATGAGCAGTTCTTC | CASSSPSGATYNEQFF
NA | 15 | TRBJ2-3 | TRBV2 | NA | TGTGCCAGCAGTGAGACTAGAGGGGCAAGTTCGACGCAGTATTTT | CASSETRGASSTQYF
TRBD1 | 14 | TRBJ2-5 | TRBV6-1 | NA | TGTGCCAGCAGTGAAGGAGGACAGGGAGAGACCCAGTACTTC | CASSEGGQGETQYF
TRBD2 | 16 | TRBJ2-5 | TRBV10-3 | NA | TGTGCCATCAGGGGGGCTAGCGGGGGGCACGAAGAGACCCAGTACTTC | CAIRGASGGHEETQYF
NA | 15 | TRBJ2-5 | TRBV5-1 | NA | TGCGCCAGCAAATCTTCGGGGGGCTCCCAAGAGACCCAGTACTTC | CASKSSGGSQETQYF
TRBD2 | 16 | TRBJ2-7 | TRBV27 | few | TGTGCCAGCAGTCCCCTCTTACTAGCGGGAGCCTACGAGCAGTACTTC | CASSPLLLAGAYEQYF
NA | 15 | TRBJ2-2 | TRBV7-8 | NA | TGTGCCAGCAGCTTATCGGTCACGAACACCGGGGAGCTGTTTTTT | CASSLSVTNTGELFF
NA | 16 | TRBJ2-7 | TRBV27 | NA | TGTGCCAGCAGTTTCAGCACTCTCTCGACGGGGAACGAGCAGTACTTC | CASSFSTLSTGNEQYF
NA | 16 | TRBJ2-1 | TRBV7-8 | NA | TGTGCCAGCAGCTTAGGTCACCAAGAGACTTCCCATGAGCAGTTCTTC | CASSLGHQETSHEQFF
TRBD2 | 16 | TRBJ2-3 | TRBV9 | NA | TGTGCCAGCAGCGTAGGCGTGGGAGGGAACACAGATACGCAGTATTTT | CASSVGVGGNTDTQYF
NA | 11 | TRBJ2-1 | TRBV5-4 | NA | TGTGCCAGCAGCTTGATGGCTGAGCAGTTCTTC | CASSLMAEQFF